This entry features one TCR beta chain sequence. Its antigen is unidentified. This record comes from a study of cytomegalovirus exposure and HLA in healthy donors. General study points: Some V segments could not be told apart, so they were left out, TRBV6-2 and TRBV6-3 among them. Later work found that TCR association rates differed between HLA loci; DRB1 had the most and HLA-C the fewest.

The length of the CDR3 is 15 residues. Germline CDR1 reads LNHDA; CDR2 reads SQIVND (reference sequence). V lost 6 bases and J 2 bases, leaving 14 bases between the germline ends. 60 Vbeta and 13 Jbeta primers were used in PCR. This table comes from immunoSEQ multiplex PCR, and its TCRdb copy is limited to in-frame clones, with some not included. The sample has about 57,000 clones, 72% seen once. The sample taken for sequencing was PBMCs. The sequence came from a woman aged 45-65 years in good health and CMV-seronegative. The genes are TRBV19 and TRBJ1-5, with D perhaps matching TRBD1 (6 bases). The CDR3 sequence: CASSPSGDGNQPQHF. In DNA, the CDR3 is TGTGCCAGTAGCCCCTCAGGGGATGGCAATCAGCCCCAGCATTTT.